These T cell receptor beta chains were read from a single sample in a study of T cell responses to AZD1222 COVID-19 vaccine. Sequencing was performed with immunoSEQ multiplex PCR; in TCRdb, only in-frame clones are kept and a portion is missing. The sample records about 130,000 clones, about 89% being singletons. Here the sequenced sample was peripheral blood, taken on day 0 of AZD1222 vaccination. These receptors all come from an adult in good health. Each CDR3 is given with its conserved first and last residue. D genes are given only for firm matches. The size field is filled for only some rows; it gives once, few, many or a size class.

v_call	d_call	clone_size	j_call	cdr3_nt	cdr3_aa
TRBV5-1	TRBD1	NA	TRBJ1-5	TGCGCCAGCAGCTTGGCTGGACAGGGCGGTCAGCCCCAGCATTTT	CASSLAGQGGQPQHF
TRBV3-1/TRBV3-2	TRBD1	NA	TRBJ2-3	TGTGCCAGCAGCCAGGACAGGGTGCCAGATACGCAGTATTTT	CASSQDRVPDTQYF
TRBV28	NA	NA	TRBJ2-1	TGTGCCAGCATGGGGGCACGAGGCTACAATGAGCAGTTCTTC	CASMGARGYNEQFF
TRBV18	NA	few	TRBJ1-6	TGTGCCAGCTCACCTAGGCAGAATGATAATTCACCCCTCCACTTT	CASSPRQNDNSPLHF
TRBV19	NA	NA	TRBJ1-6	TGTGCCAGTAGTATCTTGGGGGCCAATAATTCACCCCTCCACTTT	CASSILGANNSPLHF
TRBV28	NA	NA	TRBJ1-1	TGTGCCACCGACAGGTTCGGGAGGAACACTGAAGCTTTCTTT	CATDRFGRNTEAFF
TRBV21-1	NA	NA	TRBJ2-3	TGTGCCAGCAGCAAAGCAGGACTAGCGGGGGGAAACACAGATACGCAGTATTTT	CASSKAGLAGGNTDTQYF
TRBV9	NA	NA	TRBJ2-3	TGTGCCAGCAGCGTAGGTGGGAGCCGCACAGATACGCAGTATTTT	CASSVGGSRTDTQYF
TRBV7-3	NA	NA	TRBJ1-1	TGTGCCAGCAGCTTACAGGGCTACACTGAAGCTTTCTTT	CASSLQGYTEAFF
TRBV12-3/TRBV12-4	NA	few	TRBJ1-2	TGTGCCAGCAGTCTGTCATACAGGCCTGGCTACACCTTC	CASSLSYRPGYTF
TRBV7-2	NA	NA	TRBJ1-1	TGTGCCAGCAGCTCACCGGAGGGGAGTACTGAAGCTTTCTTT	CASSSPEGSTEAFF
TRBV7-9	TRBD1	NA	TRBJ2-7	TGTGCCAGCAGCGCCCAGACAGGGTACGGTGAGCAGTACTTC	CASSAQTGYGEQYF
TRBV4-3	NA	NA	TRBJ2-2	TGCGCCAGCAGCCAAGATAGGTACACCGGGGAGCTGTTTTTT	CASSQDRYTGELFF
TRBV15	TRBD2	NA	TRBJ2-1	TGTGCCACCAGCAGGGTCCAGATGCTAGCGGGTAGGAATGAGCAGTTCTTC	CATSRVQMLAGRNEQFF
TRBV28	NA	NA	TRBJ1-2	TGTGCCAGTAGGGGAGTTCCTGCCGATTGGCGGACCTTC	CASRGVPADWRTF
TRBV6-5	NA	once	TRBJ1-2	TGTGCCAGCAGTCAAAGTGTACCCAAAGATGGCTACACCTTC	CASSQSVPKDGYTF
TRBV6-5	TRBD2	NA	TRBJ2-5	TGTGCCAGCAGATCCTGGGAGGGGCTCCAAGAGACCCAGTACTTC	CASRSWEGLQETQYF
TRBV4-1	NA	NA	TRBJ1-3	TGCGCCAGCAGCCAAGATCCGGGCTTAGCTGGAAACACCATATATTTT	CASSQDPGLAGNTIYF
TRBV3-1/TRBV3-2	NA	once	TRBJ1-6	TGTGCCAGCAATGAAGAAGCGAGCCATTCACCCCTCCACTTT	CASNEEASHSPLHF
TRBV23-1	TRBD1	NA	TRBJ2-4	TGCGCCAGCAGTCGAAGACAGGGAAGTCGGGCAAACATTCAGTACTTC	CASSRRQGSRANIQYF
TRBV5-1	NA	NA	TRBJ2-7	TGCGCCAGCAGCGGGGGACGATCGAGCTCCTACGAGCAGTACTTC	CASSGGRSSSYEQYF
TRBV6-5	TRBD1	NA	TRBJ1-5	TGTGCCAGCAGTTACCTCGACAGGGCGGGTTATCAGCCCCAGCATTTT	CASSYLDRAGYQPQHF
TRBV10-3	NA	NA	TRBJ2-7	TGTGCCATCAGTGAGTCGCTTGACTCGTCATCCTACGAGCAGTACTTC	CAISESLDSSSYEQYF
TRBV6-5	TRBD1	NA	TRBJ2-7	TGTGCCAGTTCGGGACAGGGTACGTACGAGCAGTACTTC	CASSGQGTYEQYF
TRBV6-2/TRBV6-3	NA	NA	TRBJ1-5	TGTGCCAGCAGTTTACAGGAGTTCACCCAGCCCCAGCATTTT	CASSLQEFTQPQHF
TRBV5-1	NA	NA	TRBJ2-2	TGCGCCAGCAGCTTGGCGCTGTCGGACACCGGGGAGCTGTTTTTT	CASSLALSDTGELFF
TRBV4-3	TRBD2	NA	TRBJ2-7	TGCGCCAGCAGCCAAGGGGGACTAGCGGACGAGCAGTACTTC	CASSQGGLADEQYF
TRBV27	NA	NA	TRBJ2-7	TGTGCCAGCAGTTTCCCTAGTTCCTACGAGCAGTACTTC	CASSFPSSYEQYF
TRBV5-1	TRBD1	NA	TRBJ2-5	TGCGCCAGCAGCTTGGCGGGACAGCAAGAGACCCAGTACTTC	CASSLAGQQETQYF
TRBV5-4	NA	NA	TRBJ2-5	TGTGCCAGCAGCGGTGGGACAAAGCAAGAGACCCAGTACTTC	CASSGGTKQETQYF
TRBV27	TRBD1	NA	TRBJ1-5	TGTGCCAGCAGTTCCGGACAGGGCGGTCAGCCCCAGCATTTT	CASSSGQGGQPQHF
TRBV18	NA	NA	TRBJ1-1	TGTGCCAGCTCACCTAGGGGGTCGAACACTGAAGCTTTCTTT	CASSPRGSNTEAFF
TRBV7-2	TRBD2	NA	TRBJ2-5	TGTGCCAGCAGCTTAGCCCCCGCGGGGGGGCAAGAGACCCAGTACTTC	CASSLAPAGGQETQYF
TRBV20-1	TRBD1	NA	TRBJ2-7	TGCAGTGCTAGTGGACAGGGAAGCTCCTACGAGCAGTACTTC	CSASGQGSSYEQYF
TRBV4-3	NA	few	TRBJ1-3	TGCGCCAGCAGCCATGGCAGGTTTGGAAACACCATATATTTT	CASSHGRFGNTIYF
TRBV3-1/TRBV3-2	NA	once	TRBJ1-6	TGTGCCAGCAGCCCCCGGGAGGGGTGGGTAGCCCTCCACTTT	CASSPREGWVALHF
TRBV12-3/TRBV12-4	TRBD1	NA	TRBJ1-4	TGTGCCAGCAGTTTTGGACAGGATCGATTTTTT	CASSFGQDRFF
TRBV4-1	TRBD2	NA	TRBJ2-3	TGCGCCAGCAGCCAAGGTAGACTAGCGGAGCACTTCACAGATACGCAGTATTTT	CASSQGRLAEHFTDTQYF
TRBV5-8	NA	NA	TRBJ1-3	TGTGCCAGCAGCCCTCGGGGGTTAAGCACCATATATTTT	CASSPRGLSTIYF
TRBV30	NA	NA	TRBJ1-3	TGTGCCTCTCGGCGGGGCTCTGGAAACACCATATATTTT	CASRRGSGNTIYF
TRBV7-9	NA	NA	TRBJ1-2	TGTGCCAGCAGCCCAAGGAGGAGCTATGGCTACACCTTC	CASSPRRSYGYTF
TRBV4-3	NA	NA	TRBJ1-5	TGCGCCAGCAGCCAAGACCGCGGGACTCCCGGAGCGGCCCAGCATTTT	CASSQDRGTPGAAQHF
TRBV5-1	NA	NA	TRBJ1-5	TGCGCCAGCAGCCTCTCCCCCGGCGCTACGCAGCCCCAGCATTTT	CASSLSPGATQPQHF
TRBV7-9	NA	NA	TRBJ1-1	TGTGGCCTGGGGTTGAACACTGAAGCTTTCTTT	CGLGLNTEAFF
TRBV18	NA	NA	TRBJ1-6	TGTGCCACCACCTCAGGACAAAACTATAATTCACCCCTCCACTTT	CATTSGQNYNSPLHF
TRBV2	NA	NA	TRBJ2-1	TGTGCCACTCAGCCAGTGAGGGGAACCAATGAGCAGTTCTTC	CATQPVRGTNEQFF
TRBV6-1	NA	once	TRBJ2-7	TGTGCCAGCAGTGAATCCCATTTACAGGGCTCCGAGCAGTACTTC	CASSESHLQGSEQYF
TRBV28	NA	NA	TRBJ1-5	TGTGCCAGCAGCACCGGGCCTAATCAGCCCCAGCATTTT	CASSTGPNQPQHF
TRBV5-1	TRBD1	NA	TRBJ2-1	TGCGCCAGCAGCTTGGGGGACAGGGGGCATAATGAGCAGTTCTTC	CASSLGDRGHNEQFF
TRBV5-6	NA	medium-sized	TRBJ1-2	TGTGCCAGCAGCTTCGAGGGAAACTATGGCTACACCTTC	CASSFEGNYGYTF
TRBV28	NA	NA	TRBJ2-3	TGTGCCAGCAGTTTACCGCAGGGAGCCACAGATACGCAGTATTTT	CASSLPQGATDTQYF
TRBV12-3/TRBV12-4	NA	NA	TRBJ1-1	TGTGCCAGCTCTCTCTCCGTCAACACTGAAGCTTTCTTT	CASSLSVNTEAFF
TRBV28	NA	NA	TRBJ2-7	TGTGCCAGCAGGGGGCATGGTTCCTACGAGCAGTACTTC	CASRGHGSYEQYF
TRBV7-3	NA	NA	TRBJ2-2	TGTGCCAGCAGCCCACAAGGGGGGTTCGCCGGGGAGCTGTTTTTT	CASSPQGGFAGELFF
TRBV7-5	NA	NA	TRBJ2-1	TGTGCCAGAAGCTTCCGGCGAGGGGGCTACAATGAGCAGTTCTTC	CARSFRRGGYNEQFF
TRBV11-3	NA	NA	TRBJ2-7	TGTGCCAGCAGCCCAACCCCTCACGGCGAGCAGTACTTC	CASSPTPHGEQYF
TRBV28	NA	NA	TRBJ1-2	TGTGCCAGCAGTACGGGAGCTAACTATGGCTACACCTTC	CASSTGANYGYTF